This T cell receptor (beta chain) was found in a study of vaccination and CD4 T cells after COVID-19. Study-wide context: Convalescent donors were composed of six males and four females, of whom two were Hispanic.

This clonotype was recorded a few times. Its antigen is not identified. CD4+ T cells that had been cultured provided DNA sequenced with the Oncomine TCR Beta short-read assay. In TCRdb, the PCR reads were re-called with MiXCR into one record per CDR3 protein. Here the sample spans approximately 9,600 distinct CDR3 sequences, roughly half being singletons. The treatment is: approximately nine-day PBMC culture with coronavirus spike peptide pools or control peptides (ViraFEST assay). CDR3 length: 17 amino acids. V was pared by 1 base and J by 5 bases, with 8 bases of the junction left unmatched. CDR1 is SGHRS, CDR2 YFSETQ, per germline.

The TCR sequence derives from a human donor who had recovered from COVID-19. V is TRBV5-1 and J is TRBJ2-2; 10 bases map to TRBD1. The sample taken for sequencing was CD4+ T cells from blood, cultured in vitro. CDR3 residues: CASSLLPGQGLTGELFF. In nucleotides, the CDR3 is TGCGCCAGCAGCTTGTTGCCGGGACAGGGGTTAACCGGGGAGCTGTTTTTT.